The 18 T cell receptor beta chains presented below share a single source sample, sequenced in a study of T cell responses to AZD1222 COVID-19 vaccine. The assay was immunoSEQ multiplex PCR, and TCRdb's table has in-frame clones only and misses some. This sample yields 65,000 to 80,000 clones, of which 88% are seen a single time; about 5% belongs to the top ten. The sample in question was peripheral blood, obtained 28 days after the second dose of the MenACWY control vaccine. These TCRs come from an adult who received the MenACWY meningococcal vaccine as a control.

V usage is TRBV5-1 and J usage is TRBJ2-1, with D hard to call. The CDR3 runs 13 residues. V dropped 0 bases and J dropped 15 bases, with 16 bases sitting between them. Looked up from germline, CDR1 is SGHRS and CDR2 is YFSETQ. In DNA form, the CDR3 reads TGCGCCAGCAGCTTGGTTCCCACCACTCCATTGTTCTTC. Translating gives CASSLVPTTPLFF.

This chain uses TRBV15 with TRBJ1-2, with D unresolved. Germline values: CDR1 LNHNV, CDR2 YYDKDF (reference sequence). The CDR3 has 15 amino acids. Trimming took 5 bases from V and 8 from J, leaving 21 bases between them. CDR3 loop: CATSGSDPYSKGYTF. The DNA for the CDR3 is TGTGCCACCAGCGGCTCGGATCCGTATTCCAAAGGCTACACCTTC.

This clone was counted only a few times. The chain joins TRBV7-9 to TRBJ2-1; TRBD2 matches at 12 bases. Germline loops: CDR1 SEHNR, CDR2 FQNEAQ (reference sequence). Trimming removed 1 base from V and 5 bases from J; junction bases left unmatched: 9. The length of the CDR3 is 18 residues. CDR3 nucleotide sequence: TGTGCCAGCAGCTTAGTCTTGGCTAGCGGGAGGGGGCACAATGAGCAGTTCTTC. It encodes CASSLVLASGRGHNEQFF.

The V and J genes are TRBV7-2 and TRBJ1-5; 10 bases fit TRBD1. The ends lost 1 base at V and 7 bases at J; junction bases unmatched: 7. From germline, CDR1 is SGHTA and CDR2 FQGNSA. This CDR3 spans 16 amino acids. The CDR3 loop is CASSLVSGTGEQPQHF. The CDR3 DNA follows: TGTGCCAGCAGCTTAGTGTCTGGGACAGGGGAACAGCCCCAGCATTTT.

The chain joins TRBV7-9 to TRBJ1-1; D unclear. The V gene lost 3 bases and the J gene lost 4 bases, with 12 bases spanning the gap. Germline CDR1 SEHNR, CDR2 FQNEAQ (reference sequence). CDR3 size: 14 residues. The CDR3 spells CASSFQEGSTEAFF. The CDR3 bases are TGTGCCAGCAGCTTTCAGGAGGGAAGCACTGAAGCTTTCTTT.

This clone was detected only a few times. The chain carries TRBV19 and TRBJ2-7; 9 positions match TRBD1. Losses at the gene ends were 5 bases for V and 2 bases for J; bases not matched to a gene: 7. The germline V gene has CDR1 LNHDA and CDR2 SQIVND (reference sequence). This CDR3 has 15 amino acids. The CDR3, as DNA: TGTGCCAGTAGTCCCACAGGGGGCGCAACCTACGAGCAGTACTTC. Translated: CASSPTGGATYEQYF.

This sequence joins TRBV18 and TRBJ1-2, with 8 bases lining up with TRBD1. The length of the CDR3 is 15 residues. Germline values: CDR1 KGHSH, CDR2 LQKENI. After removal of 3 bases from V and 6 bases from J, the junction contained 9 bases not matched to a gene. CDR3 bases: TGTGCCAGCTCACCTCCTACAGGGGGGAAGGATGGCTACACCTTC. It translates to CASSPPTGGKDGYTF.

The chain recombines TRBV19 with TRBJ2-3; D possibly corresponds to TRBD2 (5 bases). This CDR3 spans 15 amino acids. Trimming cost V 3 bases and J 1 base, with 11 bases left between them. CDR1 and CDR2 (germline): LNHDA, SQIVND (reference sequence). Here the CDR3 DNA reads TGTGCCAGTAGTATGGTCCTGGGAGGCACAGATACGCAGTATTTT. Its protein product is CASSMVLGGTDTQYF.

CDR3 amino acids: CSVELGANEKLFF. CDR3 DNA: TGCAGCGTTGAACTAGGAGCTAATGAAAAACTGTTTTTT. The chain is built from TRBV29-1 and TRBJ1-4, with no clear D. Germline-derived CDR1 and CDR2 are SQVTM and ANQGSEA. Trimming pared 2 bases from V and 3 bases from J, leaving 7 bases between. This CDR3 is built from 13 residues.

The chain combines TRBV10-3 with TRBJ1-2, with D uncertain. This CDR3 is built from 13 residues. The germline V and J ends were trimmed by 2 bases and 4 bases, with 8 bases remaining between them. CDR1 is ENHRY and CDR2 is SYGVKD in the germline V gene. The CDR3 coding sequence is TGTGCCATCAGTGAGAAGTCTTCCTATGGCTACACCTTC. Protein sequence: CAISEKSSYGYTF.

This chain links TRBV6-5 with TRBJ1-4, with TRBD1 as a possible D gene (5 bases). The V gene's germline CDR1 is MNHEY and CDR2 SVGAGI. The CDR3 extends over 16 amino acids. The V end was cut by 0 bases, the J end by 8 bases, with 16 bases between. Written as DNA, the CDR3 is TGTGCCAGCAGTTACTCGGGTCCAGGGATAGGAGAAAAACTGTTTTTT. It is translated as CASSYSGPGIGEKLFF.

V and J are TRBV28 and TRBJ2-7; tentative D call: TRBD1 (6 bases). V was pared by 10 bases and J by 6 bases, with 13 bases between. The CDR3 sequence is 11 residues long. Germline CDR1 MDHEN, CDR2 SYDVKM. This chain's CDR3 is CAISGTREQYF. CDR3 nucleotide sequence: TGTGCCATATCCGGGACACGCGAGCAGTACTTC.

The chain uses TRBV5-1 and TRBJ2-1, with D maybe TRBD2 (5 bases). The V gene lost 0 bases and the J gene lost 7 bases, with 14 bases spanning the gap. The germline CDR1 and CDR2 sequences are SGHRS and YFSETQ. The CDR3 extends over 15 amino acids. CDR3 in DNA: TGCGCCAGCAGCTTGGATGGGCCTAGAGGGAATGAGCAGTTCTTC. Translation gives CASSLDGPRGNEQFF.

This clone has only one observation. The chain recombines TRBV7-8 with TRBJ2-7; TRBD2 matches 7 bases. The CDR3 extends over 15 amino acids. V lost 1 base to trimming and J lost 3 bases; unmatched junction nucleotides: 6. CDR1 SGHVS and CDR2 FQNEAQ come from the germline V gene. The DNA for the CDR3 is TGTGCCAGCAGCTTAGTCGCTGCGGGGGTCTACGAGCAGTACTTC. Protein product: CASSLVAAGVYEQYF. Full variable domain (rest looked up from reference TRBV7-8 and TRBJ2-7): GAGVSQSPRYKVAKRGQDVALRCDPISGHVSLFWYQQALGQGPEFLTYFQNEAQLDKSGLPSDRFFAERPEGSVSTLKIQRTQQEDSAVYLCASSLVAAGVYEQYFGPGTRLTVT.

The chain employs TRBV27 and TRBJ2-2; TRBD2 agrees at 10 bases. Looked up from germline, CDR1 is MNHEY and CDR2 is SMNVEV (reference sequence). The CDR3 has 16 amino acids. V gave up 3 bases and J gave up 5 bases; unmatched junction bases: 6. The CDR3 is CASSFRLAGATGELFF. CDR3 DNA sequence: TGTGCCAGCAGTTTCAGGCTAGCGGGAGCTACCGGGGAGCTGTTTTTT.

The V gene is TRBV2, the J gene TRBJ1-2; D remains unclear. Germline V lookup: CDR1 SNHLY, CDR2 FYNNEI. The CDR3 loop spans 14 amino acids. The V and J ends lost 1 base and 4 bases respectively, with 10 bases between them. In DNA form, the CDR3 reads TGTGCCAGCAGTGAAGAGGTATTGGGCTATGGCTACACCTTC. Translating gives CASSEEVLGYGYTF.

CDR3: CASRSGGDLFTDTQYF. The CDR3 DNA follows: TGTGCCAGTAGATCGGGGGGCGACTTATTCACAGATACGCAGTATTTT. The gene calls are TRBV19 and TRBJ2-3; D may be TRBD2 (7 bases). CDR1 and CDR2 from the germline V gene are LNHDA and SQIVND (reference sequence). The CDR3 loop spans 16 amino acids. V dropped 6 bases and J dropped 2 bases, with 18 bases sitting between them.

The genes are TRBV9 and TRBJ1-6; 7 bases map to TRBD1. The CDR3 length is 14 residues. Germline CDR1 and CDR2: SGDLS and YYNGEE. The ends lost 3 bases at V and 9 bases at J; junction bases unmatched: 6. CDR3 in DNA: TGTGCCAGCAGCGCGGGACAGTGGGGTTCACCCCTCCACTTT. Translation gives CASSAGQWGSPLHF.